Described below is a single T cell receptor (beta chain) sequence and its context. Its specificity is unknown. In each case, RNA was isolated and then reverse transcribed into cDNA as the sequencing template. The table came from immunoSEQ multiplex PCR; TCRdb's copy has only in-frame clones and leaves some out. The data show around 290,000 clones, over 45% seen once. These data are taken from a study of CD8+ T cells in alopecia areata. Across the study: Administration of oral tofacitinib to treated patients was at 5 to 10 mg twice daily.

Whole-study findings and limits: On tofacitinib, scalp clonality and expanded CD8+ clones among top 100 fell significantly.

Stated treatment: oral pan-JAK inhibitor, 5-10 mg twice daily. As part of sample collection, lesional scalp punch biopsies and peripheral blood were taken from alopecia areata patients. From germline, CDR1 is MNHEY and CDR2 SVGAGI. V dropped 2 bases and J dropped 0 bases, with 7 bases sitting between them. There are 15 residues in the CDR3. The chain has TRBV6-5 and TRBJ2-2; tentatively, D is TRBD1 or TRBD2 (5 bases each). This TCR derives from a human donor with alopecia areata. Sample: CD4+ T cells sorted from blood, taken at week 24, from a patient treated with tofacitinib. The CDR3 reads CASSYVGANTGELFF. CDR3 bases: TGTGCCAGCAGTTACGTGGGGGCGAACACCGGGGAGCTGTTTTTT.